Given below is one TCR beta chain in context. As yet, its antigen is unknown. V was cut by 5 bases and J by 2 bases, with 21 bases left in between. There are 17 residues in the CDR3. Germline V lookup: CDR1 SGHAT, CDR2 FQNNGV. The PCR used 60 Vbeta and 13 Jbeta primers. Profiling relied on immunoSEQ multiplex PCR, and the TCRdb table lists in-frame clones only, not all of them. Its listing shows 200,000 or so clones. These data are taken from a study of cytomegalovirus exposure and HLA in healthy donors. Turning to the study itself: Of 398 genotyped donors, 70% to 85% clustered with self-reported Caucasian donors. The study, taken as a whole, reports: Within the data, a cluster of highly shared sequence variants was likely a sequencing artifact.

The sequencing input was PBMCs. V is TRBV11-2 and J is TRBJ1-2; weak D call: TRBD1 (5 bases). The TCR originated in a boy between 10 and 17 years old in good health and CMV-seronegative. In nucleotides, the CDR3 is TGTGCCAGCAGCGCCGTCCGGGGCCCTGCGGGAAACTATGGCTACACCTTC. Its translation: CASSAVRGPAGNYGYTF.